These 9 T cell receptor beta chains were all obtained from the same sample, sequenced in a study of siplizumab effects on memory and regulatory T cells. The repertoire was sequenced with immunoSEQ multiplex PCR; TCRdb's copy has only in-frame clones and lacks some. The sample has 65,000 to 70,000 clones, over 70% seen once. Sequences were obtained from Tregs sorted from blood. The receptor set was obtained from a human donor in good health.

This clone was seen more than once but under ten times. The chain employs TRBV27 and TRBJ1-1; 7 bases align to TRBD1. V lost 3 bases to trimming and J lost 0 bases; unmatched junction nucleotides: 10. The germline CDR1 and CDR2 sequences are MNHEY and SMNVEV (reference sequence). The CDR3 has 17 residues. CDR3 sequence (DNA): TGTGCCAGCAGTTTTACCTTGGGACAGTTTATGAACACTGAAGCTTTCTTT. Translation gives CASSFTLGQFMNTEAFF.

This clone was observed a handful of times. The V call is TRBV30, the J call TRBJ1-3, with a weak D call TRBD1 (6 bases). V gave up 3 bases and J gave up 0 bases, with 18 bases separating them. CDR1 and CDR2 from the germline V gene are GTSNPN and SVGIG (reference sequence). The CDR3 contains 17 residues. CDR3 in DNA: TGTGCCTGGAGAGTGCCGGGGGCAGCTCACTCTGGAAACACCATATATTTT. Amino acid sequence: CAWRVPGAAHSGNTIYF.

The genes are TRBV7-3 and TRBJ2-5, with D hard to call. CDR1 SGHTA and CDR2 FQGTGA come from the germline V gene. The CDR3 sequence is 13 residues long. Trimming removed 0 bases at V and 5 bases at J, with 7 bases between. CDR3 nucleotide sequence: TGTGCCAGCAGCTTAACCCCCACCGAGACCCAGTACTTC. Translation: CASSLTPTETQYF.

V and J are TRBV7-9 and TRBJ1-1; D ambiguous. V was cut by 1 base and J by 7 bases, with 10 bases left in between. The CDR3 sequence is 13 residues long. Germline lookup yields CDR1 SEHNR and CDR2 FQNEAQ (reference sequence). The CDR3 nucleotides read TGTGCCAGCAGCTTAGTCCAATACGGTGAAGCTTTCTTT. Residues: CASSLVQYGEAFF.

This clone was found a few times. The gene calls are TRBV7-9 and TRBJ2-3, with 8 bases identical to TRBD1. The germline CDR1 and CDR2 sequences are SEHNR and FQNEAQ (reference sequence). This CDR3 region has 15 residues. V shed 5 bases, J shed 3 bases, and the junction held 7 bases outside the gene matches. The CDR3 DNA sequence: TGTGCCAGCAGCACCCGGACAGGGAGAACAGATACGCAGTATTTT. Amino acid sequence: CASSTRTGRTDTQYF.

The chain employs TRBV7-2 and TRBJ2-7, with 8 bases identical to TRBD2. V shed 5 bases and J 6 bases; nucleotides not matched to a gene: 12. The length of the CDR3 is 15 residues. CDR1 and CDR2 from the germline V gene are SGHTA and FQGNSA. The CDR3 region is CASSARSGMFVEQYF. The CDR3 DNA follows: TGTGCCAGCAGCGCCCGTAGCGGGATGTTCGTCGAGCAGTACTTC.

The chain links TRBV2 to TRBJ2-7, with a possible D match to TRBD1 (5 bases). Germline loops: CDR1 SNHLY, CDR2 FYNNEI. V gave up 0 bases and J gave up 2 bases, with 14 bases separating them. The CDR3 sequence is 16 residues long. CDR3 bases: TGTGCCAGCAGTGAAGCGCCGGCAGGGTACACCTACGAGCAGTACTTC. Translation gives CASSEAPAGYTYEQYF.

The chain is built from TRBV6-5 and TRBJ1-2; D uncertain. The CDR3 extends over 13 amino acids. Trimming stripped 2 bases from V and 7 bases from J, with 11 bases between. Germline lookup yields CDR1 MNHEY and CDR2 SVGAGI. This CDR3 reads CASSYGGPFGYTF. CDR3 nucleotides: TGTGCCAGCAGTTACGGAGGTCCGTTTGGCTACACCTTC.

The chain has TRBV30 and TRBJ2-7; no definite D call. CDR3 length: 13 residues. Germline V lookup: CDR1 GTSNPN, CDR2 SVGIG (reference sequence). V gave up 0 bases and J gave up 3 bases, with 9 bases separating them. The CDR3 here is CAWSVRLLYEQYF. CDR3 DNA sequence: TGTGCCTGGAGTGTACGACTCCTCTACGAGCAGTACTTC. The full variable domain, in which reference TRBV30 and TRBJ2-7 provide the parts outside the CDR3, is SQTIHQWPATLVQPVGSPLSLECTVEGTSNPNLYWYRQAAGRGLQLLFYSVGIGQISSEVPQNLSASRPQDRQFILSSKKLLLSDSGFYLCAWSVRLLYEQYFGPGTRLTVT.